These T cell receptor beta chains were read from a single sample in a study of OX40 agonist ivuxolimab in advanced cancers. The repertoire was sequenced with immunoSEQ multiplex PCR; TCRdb's copy has only in-frame clones and lacks some. The profile shows some 60,000 clones, around 90% of them singletons. The sample was CD4+ or CD8+ T cells sorted from blood, taken in a trial of the OX40 agonist ivuxolimab. The origin of the receptors is an adult with an advanced solid tumor such as melanoma, head and neck, liver or kidney cancer. The CDR3 runs from the conserved cysteine through the conserved F or W.

v_gene	j_gene	CDR3aa
TRBV11-2	TRBJ1-4	CASSSGGRGTNEKLFF
TRBV9	TRBJ2-4	CASSVAEGAMYF
TRBV19	TRBJ2-2	CASSIVPNTGELFF
TRBV4-2	TRBJ2-1	CASSQDLAGSYNEQFF
TRBV6-1	TRBJ2-5	CASTGSFQETQYF
TRBV25-1	TRBJ2-7	CASSVGSGGYEQYF
TRBV7-2	TRBJ2-5	CASSWGGEETQYF
TRBV28	TRBJ1-5	CASSSDRGRQMVNQPQHF
TRBV7-6	TRBJ2-3	CASSPGQGQGQYF
TRBV7-8	TRBJ1-2	CASSPRISRLGANYGYTF
TRBV10-3	TRBJ2-3	CAISARTSGLSSTDTQYF
TRBV30	TRBJ1-3	CAWSVRGASGNTIYF
TRBV25-1	TRBJ2-5	CASSEFLGGRGETQYF
TRBV5-8	TRBJ1-1	CASSLRLEAFF
TRBV29-1	TRBJ1-4	CSVEDGNEKLFF
TRBV5-4	TRBJ1-3	CASTRSGSGNTIYF
TRBV7-3	TRBJ2-5	CASSSLAGEETQYF
TRBV5-4	TRBJ1-2	CASSLSIGDSGIYTF
TRBV29-1	TRBJ2-1	CSVEERAGLGEQFF
TRBV28	TRBJ1-2	CASSSRGYTF
TRBV6-1	TRBJ1-1	CASGAGWNTEAFF
TRBV4-2	TRBJ1-3	CASSQDRSGNTIYF
TRBV28	TRBJ1-2	CASSRGQGYGYTF
TRBV29-1	TRBJ2-1	CSVEDRGLAGVGEFF
TRBV6-1	TRBJ1-1	CASSGWLGGWSTEAFF
TRBV6-1	TRBJ2-7	CASSLPGQDYEQYF
TRBV11-2	TRBJ2-7	CASSPGTELSYEQYF
TRBV4-1	TRBJ2-7	CASSRPGTGSEEQYF
TRBV7-9	TRBJ2-3	CASSPRQPGRGIDTQYF
TRBV6-5	TRBJ1-2	CASSYQGEAYGYTF
TRBV18	TRBJ2-2	CASSQTGYNTGELFF
TRBV7-2	TRBJ2-7	CASRRESPYEQYF
TRBV18	TRBJ2-3	CASSARQLSTDTQYF
TRBV5-6	TRBJ1-2	CASSLGGYGYTF
TRBV7-9	TRBJ1-1	CASSSDRGRTEAFF
TRBV5-4	TRBJ1-6	CASSPGTGNPHSPLHF
TRBV19	TRBJ1-3	CAVISSGNTIYF
TRBV28	TRBJ1-6	CASIAGRSSYNSPLHF
TRBV4-1	TRBJ2-5	CASSQGGFGTQYF
TRBV5-1	TRBJ2-1	CASSPQGDEQFF
TRBV29-1	TRBJ2-1	CSSQVGAGREQFF
TRBV11-2	TRBJ2-1	CASSFGGGSYNEQFF